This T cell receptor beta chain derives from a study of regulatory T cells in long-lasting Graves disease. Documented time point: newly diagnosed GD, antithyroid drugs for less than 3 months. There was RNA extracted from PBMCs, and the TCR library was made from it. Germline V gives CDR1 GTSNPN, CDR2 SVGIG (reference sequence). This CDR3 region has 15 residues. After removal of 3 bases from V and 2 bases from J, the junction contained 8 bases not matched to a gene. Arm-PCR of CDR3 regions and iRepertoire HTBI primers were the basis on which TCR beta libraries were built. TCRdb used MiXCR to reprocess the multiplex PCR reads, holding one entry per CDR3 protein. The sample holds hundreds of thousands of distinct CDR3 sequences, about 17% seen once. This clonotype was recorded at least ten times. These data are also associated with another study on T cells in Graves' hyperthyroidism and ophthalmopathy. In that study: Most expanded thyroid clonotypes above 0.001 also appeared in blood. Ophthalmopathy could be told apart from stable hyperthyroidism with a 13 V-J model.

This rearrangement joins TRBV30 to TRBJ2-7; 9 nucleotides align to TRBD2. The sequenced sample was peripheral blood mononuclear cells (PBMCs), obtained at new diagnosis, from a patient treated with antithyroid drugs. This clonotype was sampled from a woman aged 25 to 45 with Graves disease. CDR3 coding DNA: TGTGCCTGGAGGGAACTAGCGGGTCCTCCCTACGAGCAGTACTTC. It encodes CAWRELAGPPYEQYF.